This T cell receptor beta chain was identified in a study of T cells in Graves' hyperthyroidism and ophthalmopathy. Amplification targeted TCR beta CDR3 regions from RNA transcripts. Researchers ran a first-round RT-PCR on the TCR CDR3 using the HTBI primer set. TCRdb analysed the multiplex PCR reads with MiXCR anew, one entry per CDR3 protein. The sample includes 600,000 to 650,000 distinct CDR3 sequences, around 15% of them seen just once. Germline CDR1 SNHLY, CDR2 FYNNEI. Trimming pared 1 base from V and 4 bases from J, leaving 13 bases between. This CDR3 contains 15 residues. Pregnant or lactating patients were excluded, as were those with uncontrolled infection or other autoimmune disease. Clinicians diagnosed patients from clinical symptoms, serum thyroxine and TRAb, thyroid ultrasound and orbital computed tomography. Using 9.5 to 10 ml of fresh peripheral blood, PBMCs were prepared.

The rearrangement uses TRBV2 and TRBJ1-1, with D possibly TRBD1 on 6 matching bases. The receptor comes from a woman aged 25 to 45 with Graves' hyperthyroidism. Input material: blood. CDR3 sequence reads: CASSEGGGAGTEAFF. CDR3 nucleotide sequence: TGTGCCAGCAGTGAAGGTGGGGGGGCGGGCACTGAAGCTTTCTTT.